This record looks at one T cell receptor (beta chain) sequence and its context. These data belong to a study of OX40 agonist ivuxolimab in advanced cancers. Across the study: People who had prior anti-PD-1, anti-PD-L1 or anti-CTLA-4 therapy could take part, and around 39% had some.

V dropped 5 bases and J dropped 2 bases, with 12 bases sitting between them. Per the germline V gene, CDR1 is GTSNPN and CDR2 is SVGIG (reference sequence). CDR3 length equals 13 residues. TCRdb keeps only in-frame clones here, not all; method: immunoSEQ multiplex PCR. The sample lists about 50,000 clones, roughly 83% seen once, with about 13% in the top ten. Sample: CD4+ or CD8+ T cells sorted from blood, taken in a trial of the OX40 agonist ivuxolimab. The TCR sequence derives from an adult with an advanced solid tumor such as melanoma, head and neck, liver or kidney cancer. This sequence joins TRBV30 and TRBJ1-1; no firm D call. CDR3 in amino acids: CAWGVGPNTEAFF. CDR3 DNA sequence: TGTGCCTGGGGGGTTGGGCCAAACACTGAAGCTTTCTTT.